This T cell receptor beta chain was observed in a study of blood T cell repertoires in COVID-19. The overall study: Samples came from the United States, Italy and Spain, spanning acute and convalescent COVID-19. Sources were T cells, B-cell-depleted T cells, or PBMCs; the material itself was cDNA or gDNA.

V lost 4 bases and J lost 4; bases outside the gene matches: 3. The CDR3 loop spans 14 amino acids. The V gene's germline CDR1 is LNHNV and CDR2 YYDKDF (reference sequence). The method was immunoSEQ multiplex PCR; TCRdb's version includes in-frame clones alone and lacks a portion of them. The data contain 150,000 to 180,000 clones, around 79% of them singletons. The sequence came from a man older than 75 with acute or convalescent COVID-19. Sequencing was performed on peripheral blood. This sequence joins TRBV15 and TRBJ1-4, with 7 bases identical to TRBD1. The CDR3, as DNA: TGTGCCACCAGCAAAGGACAGGATAATGAAAAACTGTTTTTT. Its protein product is CATSKGQDNEKLFF.